These T cell receptor beta chains were read from a single sample in a study of T cell responses to AZD1222 COVID-19 vaccine. Sequencing used immunoSEQ multiplex PCR; TCRdb keeps in-frame clones, though not all of them. The table records 90,000 to 95,000 clones, roughly nine tenths of them present only once. Specimen: peripheral blood, collected on day 0 of AZD1222 vaccination. The source is an adult in good health. Both conserved end residues are part of each CDR3. A D gene is named only where the DNA matches it firmly. The listing skips clone size in some rows; elsewhere it reads once, few, many or a size class.

cdr3_length clone_size j_call v_call d_call cdr3_nt cdr3_aa
14 few TRBJ2-3 TRBV6-5 TRBD2 TGTGCCAGCCAAATAGCGGGGCCCACAGATACGCAGTATTTT CASQIAGPTDTQYF
17 - TRBJ2-1 TRBV24-1 TRBD1 TGTGCCACCAGTGCCCCCCCGTCAGGGGGCGCAAGGAATGAGCAGTTCTTC CATSAPPSGGARNEQFF
10 - TRBJ2-5 TRBV28 - TGTGCCAGCAAGCAAGAGACCCAGTACTTC CASKQETQYF
15 once TRBJ1-5 TRBV2 - TGTGCCAGCAGGGATGGGGTCTATGGCAATCAGCCCCAGCATTTT CASRDGVYGNQPQHF
15 - TRBJ1-1 TRBV15 - TGTGCCACCAGCAGAGTGGGGGAAGGAGGGACTGAAGCTTTCTTT CATSRVGEGGTEAFF
15 once TRBJ2-1 TRBV10-1 - TGCGCCAGCAGTGGGGTAGCGGAGTCGTACAATGAGCAGTTCTTC CASSGVAESYNEQFF
18 once TRBJ1-3 TRBV18 - TGTGCCAGCTCACCACCAGCCCTGAGCCCACGCTCTGGAAACACCATATATTTT CASSPPALSPRSGNTIYF
13 - TRBJ1-5 TRBV14 - TGTGCCAGCAGCCAAGATAGGGTCCAGCCCCAGCATTTT CASSQDRVQPQHF
15 - TRBJ1-1 TRBV3-1/TRBV3-2 - TGTGCCAGCAGCCAAGGGGGACGGATGAACACTGAAGCTTTCTTT CASSQGGRMNTEAFF
13 once TRBJ1-5 TRBV12-3/TRBV12-4 - TGTGCCAGCAGTTTTCAGGGTAGTCAGCCCCAGCATTTT CASSFQGSQPQHF
16 - TRBJ2-7 TRBV2 TRBD2 TGTGCCAGAAGGGGGACAGGGAGGACTAGCGGGGGTAAGCAGTACTTC CARRGTGRTSGGKQYF
14 - TRBJ1-2 TRBV5-1 - TGCGCCAGCAGCTTGCTGGGCCCGGGACGGGGCTACACCTTC CASSLLGPGRGYTF
16 - TRBJ1-3 TRBV12-5 - TGTGCTAGTGGTTTGGTCCTCGGAGGGGTCGGAAACACCATATATTTT CASGLVLGGVGNTIYF
12 - TRBJ1-4 TRBV12-3/TRBV12-4 - TGTGCCAGCAGTTTCGGACATGAAAAACTGTTTTTT CASSFGHEKLFF
14 - TRBJ2-3 TRBV6-5 TRBD2 TGTGCCAGTAGAGCGGGAGAGGGCACAGATACGCAGTATTTT CASRAGEGTDTQYF
14 - TRBJ1-3 TRBV4-2 - TGTGCCAGCAGCCCAAGCAGGGCTGGAAACACCATATATTTT CASSPSRAGNTIYF
16 - TRBJ1-2 TRBV19 - TGTGCCAGTACTACCCCGGTGGAGGTACCACAACGGGGCTACACCTTC CASTTPVEVPQRGYTF
14 - TRBJ2-7 TRBV4-3 - TGCGCCAGCAGCCAAAGGGTGATCGGCTACGAGCAGTACTTC CASSQRVIGYEQYF
19 - TRBJ1-6 TRBV7-2 - TGTGCCAGCAGCCCCGCGCGGACAGAAAGGGACTATATTTATTCACCCCTCCACTTT CASSPARTERDYIYSPLHF
14 - TRBJ1-5 TRBV7-9 - TGTGCCAGCAGCTTATCAGGGTCTAAGGAGCCCCAGCATTTT CASSLSGSKEPQHF
13 - TRBJ2-5 TRBV2 TRBD2 TGTGCCAGCATCCGTAGCGGGGGGCGGACCCAGTACTTC CASIRSGGRTQYF
15 medium-sized TRBJ2-2 TRBV7-9 - TGTGCCAGCAGCTCCCCGGGACTTGAAACCGGGGAGCTGTTTTTT CASSSPGLETGELFF
16 - TRBJ1-3 TRBV15 - TGTGCCACCAGCAGTGGCGGACCGATCTCTGGAAACACCATATATTTT CATSSGGPISGNTIYF
14 - TRBJ2-7 TRBV7-9 TRBD1 TGTGCCAGCAGCCCCCGGACAGGGGTCTACGAGCAGTACTTC CASSPRTGVYEQYF
12 once TRBJ2-2 TRBV12-3/TRBV12-4 - TGTGCCAGCAGTTCGAATCCCGGGGAGCTGTTTTTT CASSSNPGELFF
15 few TRBJ1-1 TRBV20-1 - TGCAGTGCTAGTCCTTTCCAGGGTCCGAACACTGAAGCTTTCTTT CSASPFQGPNTEAFF
22 - TRBJ1-5 TRBV28 TRBD1 TGTGCCAGCAGTCCCCTAAAAATCGGGACAGGGGGAACCTATGGGCGCAATCAGCCCCAGCATTTT CASSPLKIGTGGTYGRNQPQHF
16 - TRBJ1-5 TRBV7-9 - TGTGCCAGCAGCTTAGGTACGGGACGGTTCAATCAGCCCCAGCATTTT CASSLGTGRFNQPQHF
15 - TRBJ1-1 TRBV30 - TGTGCCTGGAGGGGGCGAGGGGGAATGAACACTGAAGCTTTCTTT CAWRGRGGMNTEAFF
14 once TRBJ1-6 TRBV27 TRBD1 TGTGCCAGCAGTAAGATCACAGGGGATTCACCCCTCCACTTT CASSKITGDSPLHF
14 - TRBJ2-2 TRBV2 TRBD2 TGTGCCAGCAGTGGGACTAGCTGGACCGGGGAGCTGTTTTTT CASSGTSWTGELFF
13 - TRBJ1-5 TRBV4-1 - TGCGCCAGCAGCGAACACAGGTTTCAGCCCCAGCATTTT CASSEHRFQPQHF
14 - TRBJ2-7 TRBV2 - TGTGCCAGCAGTGACCTAGCCAGGGTATACGAGCAGTACTTC CASSDLARVYEQYF
12 - TRBJ1-4 TRBV29-1 - TGCAGCGTGGGGGAACGGGGTGAAAAACTGTTTTTT CSVGERGEKLFF
12 few TRBJ1-1 TRBV28 - TGTGCCAGCAGTTCTTTCGGGACTGAAGCTTTCTTT CASSSFGTEAFF
14 - TRBJ1-5 TRBV6-5 TRBD1 TGTGCCAGCAGTTACAGGGGGCAGGGTCAGCCCCAGCATTTT CASSYRGQGQPQHF
12 - TRBJ2-3 TRBV28 - TGTGCCAGCAGGGCCTCGGGAGATACGCAGTATTTT CASRASGDTQYF
16 - TRBJ2-7 TRBV7-8 TRBD1 TGTGCCAGCAGCTTAGAGGGGACAGGGGGCTTTTACGAGCAGTACTTC CASSLEGTGGFYEQYF
13 - TRBJ2-2 TRBV19 - TGTGCCAGTAGTATACCGTGGGCCGGGGAGCTGTTTTTT CASSIPWAGELFF
12 - TRBJ2-7 TRBV7-8 TRBD1 TGTGCCAGCAGCCCCCGGACAGGGGATCAGTACTTC CASSPRTGDQYF
15 once TRBJ2-2 TRBV7-3 - TGTGCCAGCAGCCCTAGTGACACGAACACCGGGGAGCTGTTTTTT CASSPSDTNTGELFF
16 - TRBJ1-3 TRBV5-4 - TGTGCCAGCAGCTTGGGTGGAATCCAAACCGGAAACACCATATATTTT CASSLGGIQTGNTIYF
13 once TRBJ2-5 TRBV5-1 - TGCGCCAGCAGCTTCCAGGGCCAAGAGACCCAGTACTTC CASSFQGQETQYF
15 - TRBJ1-2 TRBV19 TRBD1 TGTGCCAGTAGTAAATGGACAGGGTCTAACTATGGCTACACCTTC CASSKWTGSNYGYTF
17 - TRBJ2-1 TRBV6-4 TRBD1 TGTGCCAGCAGCGGGGAACATGGGCAGGGGGCCTACAATGAGCAGTTCTTC CASSGEHGQGAYNEQFF
13 - TRBJ1-1 TRBV9 - TGTGCCAGCAGCGAGGGGGTGAACACTGAAGCTTTCTTT CASSEGVNTEAFF
13 - TRBJ1-5 TRBV12-3/TRBV12-4 TRBD1 TGTGCCAGCAGGGGGACAGTAGCTTCGGCCCAGCATTTT CASRGTVASAQHF
17 once TRBJ2-3 TRBV5-1 - TGCGCCAGCAGCTCGGACCCACAGGGAGTATGGACAGATACGCAGTATTTT CASSSDPQGVWTDTQYF